The text below deals with one T cell receptor beta chain. The data originate from a study of shared clonotypes between healthy human individuals. This table comes from immunoSEQ multiplex PCR, and its TCRdb copy is limited to in-frame clones, with some not included. The sample holds some 1.5 million clones; 95% to 97% are singletons and the top ten take roughly 1.2%. The origin of this receptor is a man under 40 in good health. The material sequenced was naive CD4+ T cells sorted from blood. Subset in this sample: CD45RA+ positively selected.

CDR3 in amino acids: CASSLGPGTGTFNYEQYF. In nucleotides, the CDR3 is TGTGCCAGCAGCTTGGGCCCCGGGACAGGGACCTTTAACTACGAGCAGTACTTC. The chain couples TRBV5-4 to TRBJ2-7; 9 nucleotides match TRBD1. CDR1 SGHNT and CDR2 YYREEE come from the germline V gene (reference sequence). V was clipped by 0 bases and J by 3 bases; unmatched bases: 13. The CDR3 is 18 residues long.